One and the same sample provided the 12 T cell receptor beta chains below, sequenced in a study of persistence of HIV-infected CD4 T cells. These receptors' targets are unknown. This was the immunoSEQ version 4 assay in survey mode. Assay: immunoSEQ multiplex PCR; the TCRdb copy retains only in-frame clones and omits some. This sample carries about 40,000 clones, 75% to 80% of them seen once, and the ten largest clones take 13% to 15%. An overlapping HIV-1 Gag peptide pool stimulated these cells at 0.95 to 1 ug/peptide/mL. CD40L/CD69 double-negative CD45RO-high memory CD4+ T cells were collected. The sequenced sample was CD4+ T cells sorted from PBMCs after approximately 19-hour stimulation, obtained from a patient who received antiretroviral therapy. The receptors come from an adult man with HIV who was CMV-seropositive.

The rearrangement joins TRBV12-2 to TRBJ2-1; the table's D call, TRBD2, has no DNA check behind it. TRBV12-2 has pseudogene status. This CDR3 has 17 residues. The DNA for the CDR3 is TGTGCAAGTCGCTTAGCGCTCGGCGGGGGCTCCTACAATGAGCAGTTCTTC. Encoded protein: CASRLALGGGSYNEQFF.

This chain links TRBV29-1 with TRBJ1-1; perhaps TRBD1 as D (5 bases). The ends were cut back, 5 bases at V and 7 bases at J, with 17 bases in the middle. Germline-derived CDR1 and CDR2 are SQVTM and ANQGSEA. The CDR3 extends over 13 amino acids. This CDR3 is CSVLQRVGGEAFF. CDR3 coding DNA: TGCAGCGTTTTACAGCGGGTCGGGGGTGAAGCTTTCTTT.

V usage is TRBV3-1 (or the pseudogene TRBV3-2) and J usage is TRBJ2-1; TRBD2 matches at 11 bases. There are 14 residues in the CDR3. Trimming at V came to 9 bases and at J to 9 bases, leaving 10 bases not matched to a gene. Germline CDR1 is LGHDT and CDR2 is YNNKEL (reference sequence). The CDR3 DNA follows: TGTGCCAGTGTTGGGACTAGCGGTCCAGGTGAGCAGTTCTTC. Translating gives CASVGTSGPGEQFF.

In its sample, this clone was seen a few times. As DNA, the CDR3 is TGTGCCAGCAGTTTATCAGGGGAGGGGAGCTACACCTTC. It translates to CASSLSGEGSYTF. The chain uses TRBV27 and TRBJ1-2; D perhaps matches TRBD1 (5 bases). CDR3 length equals 13 residues. In germline, CDR1 is MNHEY, CDR2 SMNVEV (reference sequence). V lost 0 bases, J lost 9 bases, and 11 bases lay in between.

About this clone itself: This same CDR3 is encoded by further DNA sequences in the sample. The chain uses TRBV15 and TRBJ2-7; 7 bases agree with TRBD2. This CDR3 has 14 residues. Germline values: CDR1 LNHNV, CDR2 YYDKDF (reference sequence). The ends lost 1 base at V and 2 bases at J; junction bases unmatched: 2. CDR3 DNA sequence: TGTGCCACCAGCAGAGGCGGGAGTACCTACGAGCAGTACTTC. Its protein is CATSRGGSTYEQYF.

This chain uses TRBV4-2 with TRBJ2-1; 8 positions match TRBD2. Germline loops: CDR1 LGHNA, CDR2 YNFKEQ. This CDR3 comprises 17 residues. The V segment lost 5 bases and the J segment 5 bases; nucleotides outside the gene matches: 14. As DNA, the CDR3 is TGTGCCAGCAGCTCACCCTCCGAGACTAGCGCCAACAATGAGCAGTTCTTC. Translation gives CASSSPSETSANNEQFF.

The J gene is TRBJ1-2, the V gene TRBV6-4; D might be TRBD1 (6 bases). CDR1 is MRHNA and CDR2 is SNTAGT in the germline V gene. This CDR3 region has 15 residues. Trimming removed 3 bases at V and 2 bases at J, with 13 bases between. In nucleotides, the CDR3 is TGTGCCAGCAGTGAGGAGGCAGGACAGAACTATGGCTACACCTTC. This codes for CASSEEAGQNYGYTF.

The chain joins TRBV12-3 or TRBV12-4 to TRBJ2-7; 8 bases line up with TRBD1. CDR3 length: 13 amino acids. The V and J ends lost 5 bases and 4 bases, in that order; junction bases with no gene match: 4. CDR3 nucleotides: TGTGCCAGCAGTCCGGGACAGGCGTACGAGCAGTACTTC. It encodes CASSPGQAYEQYF.

A single count supports this clone. The J gene is TRBJ1-1, the V gene TRBV5-6; TRBD1 aligns across 8 bases. V lost 6 bases to trimming and J lost 8 bases; unmatched junction nucleotides: 9. The CDR3 runs 13 residues. Germline CDR1 is SGHDT and CDR2 is YYEEEE. CDR3 sequence reads: CASIRDRQGEAFF. As DNA, the CDR3 is TGTGCCAGCATCAGGGACAGGCAAGGGGAAGCTTTCTTT.

This clone was recorded a few times. CDR3 DNA: TGTGCCAGCACCCATACGGGGCAGGGGGCCGGGGAGCTGTTTTTT. Translating gives CASTHTGQGAGELFF. V usage is TRBV3-1 (or the pseudogene TRBV3-2) and J usage is TRBJ2-2; 7 bases are a match to TRBD1. V lost 7 bases, J lost 6 bases, and 11 bases stayed unmatched. CDR1 is LGHDT, CDR2 YNNKEL, per germline (reference sequence). The CDR3 has 15 amino acids.

The chain recombines TRBV19 with TRBJ2-3; D not certain. The CDR3 covers 13 residues. Trimming left V 5 bases short and J 6 bases short, with 12 bases between. Germline V CDR1 and CDR2: LNHDA, SQIVND (reference sequence). The DNA of the CDR3 is TGTGCCAGTAGTGCTTTCACCCTTGATACGCAGTATTTT. Amino acid sequence: CASSAFTLDTQYF. The entire variable domain, with the rest obtained from reference TRBV19 and TRBJ2-3, is as follows: DGGITQSPKYLFRKEGQNVTLSCEQNLNHDAMYWYRQDPGQGLRLIYYSQIVNDFQKGDIAEGYSVSREKKESFPLTVTSAQKNPTAFYLCASSAFTLDTQYFGPGTRLTVL.

This chain connects TRBV18 to TRBJ1-2, with TRBD1 as a possible D gene (6 bases). This CDR3 has 14 amino acids. V lost 6 bases to trimming and J lost 2 bases, with 13 bases between them. The germline V gene encodes CDR1 KGHSH and CDR2 LQKENI. In nucleotides, the CDR3 is TGTGCCAGCTCTATCGGACAGACCAACTATGGCTACACCTTC. Protein sequence: CASSIGQTNYGYTF.